This T cell receptor beta chain comes out of a study of blood T cell repertoires in COVID-19. Study context: Researchers got acute and convalescent COVID-19 samples from the United States, Italy and Spain. From T cells, B-cell-depleted T cells, or PBMCs came the material, which was cDNA or gDNA.

CDR1 and CDR2 from the germline V gene are MNHNS and SASEGT. The germline V and J ends were trimmed by 2 bases and 0 bases, with 14 bases remaining between them. The CDR3 covers 16 residues. In the authors' methods: Amplification from reference gene primers served as the basis for estimated nucleated cell counts. The assay was immunoSEQ multiplex PCR, and TCRdb's table has in-frame clones only and misses some. The V and J calls and clone size are taken from that table; D and trimming were inferred from the DNA. The sample records around 150,000 clones, roughly 79% being singletons. This sequence originates from a woman aged 80 or over with acute or convalescent COVID-19. The sample comprised peripheral blood. The chain has TRBV6-1 and TRBJ2-7; D call uncertain. CDR3 sequence: CASSENWAGASYEQYF. CDR3 DNA: TGTGCCAGCAGTGAAAATTGGGCAGGCGCCTCCTACGAGCAGTACTTC.